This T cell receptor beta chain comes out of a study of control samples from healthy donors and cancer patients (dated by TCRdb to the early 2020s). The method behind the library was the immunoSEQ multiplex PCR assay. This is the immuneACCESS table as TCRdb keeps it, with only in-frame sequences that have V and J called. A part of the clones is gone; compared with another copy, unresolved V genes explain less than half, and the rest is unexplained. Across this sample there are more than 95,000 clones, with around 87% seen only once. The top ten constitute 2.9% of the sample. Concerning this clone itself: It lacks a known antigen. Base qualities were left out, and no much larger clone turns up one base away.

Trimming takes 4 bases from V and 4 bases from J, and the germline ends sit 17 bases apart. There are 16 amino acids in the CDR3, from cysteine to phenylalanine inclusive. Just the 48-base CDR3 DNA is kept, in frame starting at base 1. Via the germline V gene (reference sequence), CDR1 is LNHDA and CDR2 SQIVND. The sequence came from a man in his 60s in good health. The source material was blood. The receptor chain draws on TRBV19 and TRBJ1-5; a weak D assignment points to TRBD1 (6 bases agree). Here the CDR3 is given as CASSRDTRLRNQPQHF. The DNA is TGTGCCAGTAGTAGGGACACCCGGCTGAGGAATCAGCCCCAGCATTTT. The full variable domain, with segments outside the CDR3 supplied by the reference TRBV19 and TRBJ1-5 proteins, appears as DGGITQSPKYLFRKEGQNVTLSCEQNLNHDAMYWYRQDPGQGLRLIYYSQIVNDFQKGDIAEGYSVSREKKESFPLTVTSAQKNPTAFYLCASSRDTRLRNQPQHFGDGTRLSIL.